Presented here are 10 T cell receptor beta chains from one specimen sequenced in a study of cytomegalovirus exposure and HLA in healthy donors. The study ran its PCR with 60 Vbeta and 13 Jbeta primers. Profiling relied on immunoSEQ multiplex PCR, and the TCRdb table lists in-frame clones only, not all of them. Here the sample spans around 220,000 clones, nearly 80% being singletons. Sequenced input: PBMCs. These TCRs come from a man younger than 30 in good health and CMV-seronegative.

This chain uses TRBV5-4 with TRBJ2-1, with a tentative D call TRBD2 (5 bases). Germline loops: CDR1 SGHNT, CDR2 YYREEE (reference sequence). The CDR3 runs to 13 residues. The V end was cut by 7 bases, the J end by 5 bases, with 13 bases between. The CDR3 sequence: CASGEYANNEQFF. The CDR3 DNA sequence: TGTGCCAGCGGGGAGTACGCGAACAATGAGCAGTTCTTC. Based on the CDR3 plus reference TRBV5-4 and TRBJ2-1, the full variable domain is ETGVTQSPTHLIKTRGQQVTLRCSSQSGHNTVSWYQQALGQGPQFIFQYYREEENGRGNFPPRFSGLQFPNYSSELNVNALELDDSALYLCASGEYANNEQFFGPGTRLTVL.

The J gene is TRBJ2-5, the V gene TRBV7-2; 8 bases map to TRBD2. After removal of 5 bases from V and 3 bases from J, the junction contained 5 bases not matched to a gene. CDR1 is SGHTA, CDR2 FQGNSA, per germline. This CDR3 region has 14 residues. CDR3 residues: CASSVRAGEETQYF. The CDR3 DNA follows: TGTGCCAGCAGCGTCCGAGCGGGGGAAGAGACCCAGTACTTC.

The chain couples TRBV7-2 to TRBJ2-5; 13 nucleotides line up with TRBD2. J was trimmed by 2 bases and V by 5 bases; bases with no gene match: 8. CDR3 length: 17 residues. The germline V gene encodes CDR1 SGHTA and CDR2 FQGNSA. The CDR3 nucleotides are TGTGCCAGCAGCACTAGCGGGGGGGGCTCCCCGCAAGAGACCCAGTACTTC. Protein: CASSTSGGGSPQETQYF.

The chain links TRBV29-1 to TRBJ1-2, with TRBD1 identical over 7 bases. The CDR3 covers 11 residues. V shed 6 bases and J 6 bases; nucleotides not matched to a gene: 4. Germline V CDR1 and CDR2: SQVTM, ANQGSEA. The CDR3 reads CSVSRGNGYTF. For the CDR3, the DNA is TGCAGCGTAAGCAGGGGGAATGGCTACACCTTC.

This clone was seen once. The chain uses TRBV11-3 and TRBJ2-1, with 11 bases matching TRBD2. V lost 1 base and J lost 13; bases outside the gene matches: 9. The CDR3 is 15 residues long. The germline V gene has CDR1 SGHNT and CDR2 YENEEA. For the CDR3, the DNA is TGTGCCAGCAGCTTAGGAGGTAGCGGGAGGGCCGGACAGTTCTTC. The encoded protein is CASSLGGSGRAGQFF.

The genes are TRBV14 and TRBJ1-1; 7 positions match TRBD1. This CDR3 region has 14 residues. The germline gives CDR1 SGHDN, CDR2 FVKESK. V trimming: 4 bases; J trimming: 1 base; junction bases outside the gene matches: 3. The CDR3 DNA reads TGTGCCAGCAGCCGGGGGACAGCGAACACTGAAGCTTTCTTT. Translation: CASSRGTANTEAFF.

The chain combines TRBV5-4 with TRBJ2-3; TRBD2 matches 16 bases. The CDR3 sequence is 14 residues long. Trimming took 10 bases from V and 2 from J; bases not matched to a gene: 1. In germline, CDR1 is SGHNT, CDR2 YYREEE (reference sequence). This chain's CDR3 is CAGTSGGVTDTQYF. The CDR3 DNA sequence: TGTGCCGGGACTAGCGGGGGGGTCACAGATACGCAGTATTTT.

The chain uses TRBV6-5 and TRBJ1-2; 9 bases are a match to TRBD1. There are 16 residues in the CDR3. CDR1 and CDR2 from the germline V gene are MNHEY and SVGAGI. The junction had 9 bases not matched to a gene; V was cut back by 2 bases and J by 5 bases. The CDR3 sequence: CASSYGRTGDRYGYTF. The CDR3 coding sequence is TGTGCCAGCAGTTACGGCCGGACAGGGGACCGTTATGGCTACACCTTC.

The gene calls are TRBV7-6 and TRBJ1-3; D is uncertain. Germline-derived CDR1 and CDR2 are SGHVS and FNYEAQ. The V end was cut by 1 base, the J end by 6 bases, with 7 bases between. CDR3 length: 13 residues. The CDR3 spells CASSLGGANTIYF. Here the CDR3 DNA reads TGTGCCAGCAGCTTAGGGGGAGCAAACACCATATATTTT.

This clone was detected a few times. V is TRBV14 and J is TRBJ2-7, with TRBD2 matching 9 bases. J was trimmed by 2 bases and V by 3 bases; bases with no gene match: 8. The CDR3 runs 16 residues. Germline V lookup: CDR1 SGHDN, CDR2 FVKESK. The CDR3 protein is CASSQPGTSPPYEQYF. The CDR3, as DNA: TGTGCCAGCAGCCAGCCCGGGACTAGCCCTCCCTACGAGCAGTACTTC.